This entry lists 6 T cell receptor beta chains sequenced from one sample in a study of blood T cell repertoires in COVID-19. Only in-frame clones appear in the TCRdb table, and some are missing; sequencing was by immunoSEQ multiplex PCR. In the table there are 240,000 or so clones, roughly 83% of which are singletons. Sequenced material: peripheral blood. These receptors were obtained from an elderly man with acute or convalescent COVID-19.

CDR3 sequence: CASSETWNSPLHF. In DNA, the CDR3 is TGTGCCAGCAGTGAAACTTGGAATTCACCCCTCCACTTT. The gene calls are TRBV6-1 and TRBJ1-6, with unresolved D. Germline values: CDR1 MNHNS, CDR2 SASEGT. Trimming removed 2 bases from V and 7 bases from J, with 6 bases in between. The length of the CDR3 is 13 residues.

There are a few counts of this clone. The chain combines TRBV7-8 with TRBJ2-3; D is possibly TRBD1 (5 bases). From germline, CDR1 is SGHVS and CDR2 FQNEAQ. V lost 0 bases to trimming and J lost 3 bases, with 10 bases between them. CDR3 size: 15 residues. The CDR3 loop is CASSLAHRQTDTQYF. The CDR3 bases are TGTGCCAGCAGCTTAGCGCATCGACAGACAGATACGCAGTATTTT.

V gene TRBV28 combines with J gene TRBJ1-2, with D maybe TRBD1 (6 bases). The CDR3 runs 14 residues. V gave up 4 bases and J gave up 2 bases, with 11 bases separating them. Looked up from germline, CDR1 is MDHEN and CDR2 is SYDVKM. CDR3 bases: TGTGCCAGCAGTTCCCCGGGGGGCAACTATGGCTACACCTTC. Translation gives CASSSPGGNYGYTF.

In nucleotides, the CDR3 is TGTGCCAGTAGTATCCGAGGGGGCATTACCTACGAGCAGTACTTC. Amino acid sequence: CASSIRGGITYEQYF. The chain couples TRBV19 to TRBJ2-7; 7 bases line up with TRBD1. The CDR3 spans 15 residues. The germline V gene has CDR1 LNHDA and CDR2 SQIVND (reference sequence). Losses at the gene ends were 3 bases for V and 2 bases for J; bases not matched to a gene: 7.

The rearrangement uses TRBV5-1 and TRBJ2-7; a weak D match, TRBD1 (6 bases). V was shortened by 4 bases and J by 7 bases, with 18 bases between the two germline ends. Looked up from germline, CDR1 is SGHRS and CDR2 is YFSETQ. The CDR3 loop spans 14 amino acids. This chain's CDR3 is CASSAQGSAREQYF. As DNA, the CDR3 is TGCGCCAGCAGCGCACAGGGATCCGCTAGAGAGCAGTACTTC.

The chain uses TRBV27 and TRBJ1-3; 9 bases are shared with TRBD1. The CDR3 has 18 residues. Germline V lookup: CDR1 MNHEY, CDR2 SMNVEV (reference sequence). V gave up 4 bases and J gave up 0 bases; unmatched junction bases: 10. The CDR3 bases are TGTGCCAGCAGTTCACGTATTGGGACAGGGTACTCTGGAAACACCATATATTTT. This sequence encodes CASSSRIGTGYSGNTIYF.